These 6 T cell receptor beta chains were sequenced from one sample in a study of CD8 T cells in Susac syndrome. Random hexamers were used to reverse transcribe 0.5 to 1 ug of RNA. TCRdb used MiXCR to reprocess the immunoSEQ multiplex PCR reads, holding one entry per CDR3 protein. The repertoire holds approximately 230,000 distinct CDR3 sequences, with around 93% as singletons. Source material: CD4+ T cells from PBMCs. The receptors come from a human donor with multiple sclerosis.

The V call is TRBV24-1, the J call TRBJ2-1, with TRBD1 matching 8 bases. Germline loops: CDR1 KGHDR, CDR2 SFDVKD. This CDR3 has 17 residues. The junction had 11 bases not matched to a gene; V was cut back by 0 bases and J by 8 bases. The CDR3 reads CATSDLSRTGILDEQFF. CDR3 nucleotides: TGTGCCACCAGTGATTTGTCTCGGACAGGGATCCTCGATGAGCAGTTCTTC.

J is TRBJ2-5 and V is TRBV3-1, with D perhaps assigned TRBD1 or TRBD2 (6 bases each). The V gene's germline CDR1 is LGHDT and CDR2 YNNKEL (reference sequence). V was shortened by 0 bases and J by 0 bases, with 8 bases between the two germline ends. The length of the CDR3 is 15 residues. For the CDR3, the DNA is TGTGCCAGCAGCCAAGACGGGGGCAACCAAGAGACCCAGTACTTC. This gives the protein CASSQDGGNQETQYF.

This sequence joins TRBV5-4 and TRBJ2-1; 8 positions agree with TRBD2. The CDR3 runs to 14 residues. The germline gives CDR1 SGHNT, CDR2 YYREEE (reference sequence). V lost 5 bases to trimming and J lost 3 bases; unmatched junction nucleotides: 4. The CDR3 here is CASSLLADYNEQFF. DNA for the CDR3: TGTGCCAGCAGTTTACTAGCGGACTACAATGAGCAGTTCTTC.

J is TRBJ1-5 and V is TRBV3-1, with D tentatively TRBD1 (5 bases). Trimming stripped 11 bases from V and 6 bases from J, with 29 bases between. This CDR3 region has 17 residues. CDR1 LGHDT and CDR2 YNNKEL come from the germline V gene (reference sequence). In DNA, the CDR3 is TGTGCCCCCGGACAACGAAGGAGGGTTCGTAGGGTTCAGCCCCAGCATTTT. Its translation: CAPGQRRRVRRVQPQHF. The whole variable domain, filled in from reference TRBV3-1 and TRBJ1-5, reads DTAVSQTPKYLVTQMGNDKSIKCEQNLGHDTMYWYKQDSKKFLKIMFSYNNKELIINETVPNRFSPKSPDKAHLNLHINSLELGDSAVYFCAPGQRRRVRRVQPQHFGDGTRLSIL.

The rearrangement links TRBV4-2 to TRBJ2-3; 9 nucleotides match TRBD2. V dropped 4 bases and J dropped 5; count of bases not matched to a gene: 10. Germline V CDR1 and CDR2: LGHNA, YNFKEQ. The CDR3 contains 16 residues. The CDR3: CASSPPGAGGQDTQYF. CDR3 nucleotides: TGTGCCAGCAGCCCCCCAGGGGCGGGGGGGCAAGATACGCAGTATTTT.

This rearrangement joins TRBV15 to TRBJ1-1; 7 bases agree with TRBD1. The CDR3 runs 15 residues. J gave up 4 bases and V 1 base, and 6 bases lay outside the gene matches. Germline V gene lookup returns CDR1 LNHNV and CDR2 YYDKDF (reference sequence). In nucleotides, the CDR3 is TGTGCCACCAGCAGAGGTATGACAGGGATCACTGAAGCTTTCTTT. Its translation: CATSRGMTGITEAFF.